This is a list of T cell receptor beta chains from one sample in a study of shared clonotypes between healthy human individuals. TCRdb's copy holds only in-frame clones and misses some; the assay was immunoSEQ multiplex PCR. This sample has some 2.1 million clones, with roughly 94% found just once. Sequencing input: naive CD8+ T cells sorted from blood. The receptors stem from a man younger than 35 in good health. Each CDR3 is given with its conserved first and last residue. A D gene is named only where the DNA matches it firmly. Not all rows give a size; the values are once, few, many and, for expanded clones, a class.

CASSRQEVPAEAFF	TGTGCCAGCAGCCGCCAGGAAGTACCTGCTGAAGCTTTCTTT	once	TRBJ1-1	-	TRBV7-9	14
CASSSDHQETQYF	TGTGCCAGCAGCTCGGACCACCAAGAGACCCAGTACTTC	-	TRBJ2-5	-	TRBV7-9	13
CASSVPQGVGTGELFF	TGCGCCAGCAGCGTTCCTCAGGGTGTCGGAACCGGGGAGCTGTTTTTT	once	TRBJ2-2	-	TRBV5-1	16
CASKAISGNTIYF	TGTGCCAGCAAGGCGATCTCTGGAAACACCATATATTTT	once	TRBJ1-3	-	TRBV9	13
CASSLGGAGDYGYTF	TGTGCCAGCAGCTTAGGTGGGGCAGGCGACTATGGCTACACCTTC	-	TRBJ1-2	-	TRBV7-9	15
CASSYFMDQETQYF	TGTGCCAGCAGTTACTTCATGGACCAAGAGACCCAGTACTTC	-	TRBJ2-5	-	TRBV6-6	14
CASSTGGDVQETQYF	TGCGCCAGCAGCACAGGTGGAGATGTCCAAGAGACCCAGTACTTC	-	TRBJ2-5	-	TRBV5-1	15
CASSLAGRLNTEAFF	TGTGCCAGCAGCTTAGCAGGACGGCTGAACACTGAAGCTTTCTTT	-	TRBJ1-1	-	TRBV7-8	15
CATAGIAGGNYEQYF	TGTGCCACCGCGGGTATAGCGGGGGGTAACTACGAGCAGTACTTC	-	TRBJ2-7	TRBD2	TRBV28	15
CASSLTGSNNEQFF	TGTGCCAGCAGTTTAACAGGGAGCAACAATGAGCAGTTCTTC	-	TRBJ2-1	-	TRBV28	14
CASSFAGIGNQPQHF	TGTGCCAGCAGCTTCGCGGGGATTGGCAATCAGCCCCAGCATTTT	once	TRBJ1-5	-	TRBV7-3	15
CASSYPAGLTDTQYF	TGTGCCAGCAGTTACCCAGCGGGGCTCACAGATACGCAGTATTTT	-	TRBJ2-3	TRBD2	TRBV6-6	15
CASSLKGATEAFF	TGCGCCAGCAGCTTGAAAGGGGCCACGGAAGCTTTCTTT	-	TRBJ1-1	-	TRBV5-1	13
CASSTYTGELFF	TGTGCCAGCAGCACGTACACCGGGGAGCTGTTTTTT	once	TRBJ2-2	-	TRBV27	12
CASSPDTHQETQYF	TGTGCCAGCAGCCCGGACACCCACCAAGAGACCCAGTACTTC	-	TRBJ2-5	-	TRBV7-9	14
CASSLALDREDNYGYTF	TGTGCCAGCAGCTTAGCTTTGGACCGGGAGGACAACTATGGCTACACCTTC	-	TRBJ1-2	-	TRBV7-8	17
CASSLAWGTGVETQYF	TGTGCCAGCAGCTTAGCCTGGGGGACAGGCGTAGAGACCCAGTACTTC	-	TRBJ2-5	TRBD1	TRBV7-9	16
CASSLDAGSGNTIYF	TGTGCCAGCAGCTTGGACGCCGGCTCTGGAAACACCATATATTTT	-	TRBJ1-3	-	TRBV27	15
CASSDYRTNTGELFF	TGCGCCAGCAGTGATTACAGGACGAACACCGGGGAGCTGTTTTTT	-	TRBJ2-2	-	TRBV10-2	15
CASGPGLAGKGSQETQYF	TGCGCCAGCGGCCCGGGACTAGCGGGAAAGGGTAGTCAAGAGACCCAGTACTTC	-	TRBJ2-5	TRBD2	TRBV5-1	18
CASSYKTGHTGELFF	TGTGCCAGCAGTTACAAGACAGGGCACACCGGGGAGCTGTTTTTT	-	TRBJ2-2	TRBD1	TRBV6-5	15
CASSGDPPPPYGYTF	TGTGCCAGCAGCGGAGACCCTCCACCACCGTATGGCTACACCTTC	-	TRBJ1-2	-	TRBV9	15
CASSYSKAGELFF	TGTGCCAGCAGTTACTCTAAAGCCGGGGAGCTGTTTTTT	-	TRBJ2-2	-	TRBV6-5	13
CASSLTPGVAYNEQFF	TGTGCCAGCAGCCTCACCCCGGGGGTGGCCTACAATGAGCAGTTCTTC	-	TRBJ2-1	-	TRBV13	16
CASSLDGRGWTAIYF	TGTGCCAGCAGCTTAGACGGCAGGGGATGGACCGCCATATATTTT	-	TRBJ1-3	-	TRBV7-2	15
CASRLSPGLAPGELFF	TGTGCCAGTAGGCTTTCACCGGGACTAGCGCCCGGGGAGCTGTTTTTT	once	TRBJ2-2	TRBD2	TRBV19	16
CATGARGSEQYF	TGTGCCACGGGCGCGCGGGGGAGCGAGCAGTACTTC	-	TRBJ2-7	TRBD2	TRBV6-5	12
CASSQVDRDYEQYF	TGCGCCAGCAGCCAGGTTGACAGGGACTACGAGCAGTACTTC	-	TRBJ2-7	TRBD1	TRBV4-1	14
CASRRTGANEKLFF	TGTGCCAGCAGGAGGACAGGGGCTAATGAAAAACTGTTTTTT	-	TRBJ1-4	TRBD1	TRBV2	14
CASSSGTAYSPLHF	TGTGCCAGCAGCTCCGGGACAGCATATTCACCCCTCCACTTT	-	TRBJ1-6	TRBD1	TRBV27	14
CASYGSSYEQYF	TGTGCCAGCTACGGGAGCTCCTACGAGCAGTACTTC	few	TRBJ2-7	-	TRBV2	12
CAWSVLRGSGYTF	TGTGCCTGGAGTGTACTTAGAGGGAGCGGCTACACCTTC	-	TRBJ1-2	-	TRBV30	13
CASRAGGASQPQHF	TGTGCCAGCAGAGCGGGGGGGGCCTCTCAGCCCCAGCATTTT	-	TRBJ1-5	-	TRBV27	14
CASSQQTESVIDQPQHF	TGTGCCAGCAGCCAACAGACAGAATCGGTCATCGATCAGCCCCAGCATTTT	-	TRBJ1-5	-	TRBV16	17